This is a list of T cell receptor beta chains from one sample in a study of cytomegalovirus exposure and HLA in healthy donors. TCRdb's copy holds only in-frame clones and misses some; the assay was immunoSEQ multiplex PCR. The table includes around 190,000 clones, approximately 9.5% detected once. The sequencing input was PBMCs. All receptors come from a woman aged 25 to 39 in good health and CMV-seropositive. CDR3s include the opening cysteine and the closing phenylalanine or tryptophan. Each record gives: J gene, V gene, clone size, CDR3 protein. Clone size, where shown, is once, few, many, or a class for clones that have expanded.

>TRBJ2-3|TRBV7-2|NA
CASSLGSSTDTQYF
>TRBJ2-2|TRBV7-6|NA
CASSLGQRTGELFF
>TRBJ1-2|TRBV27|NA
CASSTRQGNGYTF
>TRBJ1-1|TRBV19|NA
CASKGGENTEAFF
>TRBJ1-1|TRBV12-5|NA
CASGLAVTGLTGNTEAFF
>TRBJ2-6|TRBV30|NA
CAWSDRTYSGANVLTF
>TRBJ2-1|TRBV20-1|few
CSAGENYEQFF
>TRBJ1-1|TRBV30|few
CAWSPNGRGAFF
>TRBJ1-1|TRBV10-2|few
CASSESQGRAEAFF
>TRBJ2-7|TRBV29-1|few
CSVVQGNSYEQYF